Each of the 25 T cell receptor beta chains below was sequenced from the same sample in a study of breast tumors, draining lymph nodes, adjacent tissues. Breast cancer patients provided tissue from their axillary draining lymph nodes. One entry per CDR3 protein results from TCRdb running MiXCR on the multiplex PCR reads. The table includes about 230,000 distinct CDR3 sequences, 32% detected once. The sequenced material came from axillary lymph node tissue. The receptor source for this set is a female donor with breast cancer. Some clones in this sample may be carry-over from other donors' samples.

This clonotype occurred many times. The rearrangement links TRBV30 to TRBJ2-7; possible D gene TRBD2, 6 bases. The CDR3 extends over 15 amino acids. Per the germline V gene, CDR1 is GTSNPN and CDR2 is SVGIG (reference sequence). Trimming left V 3 bases short and J 6 bases short, with 21 bases between. DNA for the CDR3: TGTGCCTGGAGCCCAACGCGGGGTGGGGTGGTCGAGCAGTACTTC. It yields the protein CAWSPTRGGVVEQYF.

The sample holds many counts of this clonotype. The V gene is TRBV10-1, the J gene TRBJ2-3; TRBD2 matches 8 bases. V shed 0 bases, J shed 8 bases, and the junction held 7 bases outside the gene matches. This CDR3 region has 15 residues. Looked up from germline, CDR1 is WNHNN and CDR2 is SYGVQD (reference sequence). The CDR3 reads CASSESTSGHGTQYF. CDR3 in DNA: TGCGCCAGCAGTGAGTCAACTAGCGGACACGGTACGCAGTATTTT.

This clonotype was seen ten or more times. The chain employs TRBV13 and TRBJ2-5, with TRBD2 matching over 9 bases. The CDR3 length is 14 residues. In germline, CDR1 is PRHDT, CDR2 FYEKMQ (reference sequence). The ends lost 8 bases at V and 4 bases at J; junction bases unmatched: 8. CDR3 coding DNA: TGTGCCAGCTCCCGAGCGGGGGGCTCAGAGACCCAGTACTTC. Its protein product is CASSRAGGSETQYF.

Many counts were recorded for this clonotype. V and J are TRBV24-1 and TRBJ1-3; TRBD1 might be the D (5 bases). Trimming removed 2 bases at V and 7 bases at J, with 11 bases between. CDR1 is KGHDR, CDR2 SFDVKD, per germline. The CDR3 is 14 residues long. The CDR3 DNA reads as TGTGCCACCAGTGATTCGGGGGGAGCGAACACCATATATTTT. Its protein is CATSDSGGANTIYF.

In this sample, this clonotype turned up many times. The rearrangement links TRBV11-3 to TRBJ2-5; 14 nucleotides agree with TRBD2. The CDR3 extends over 17 amino acids. Trimming cost V 4 bases and J 4 bases; bases outside gene matches: 8. Germline lookup yields CDR1 SGHNT and CDR2 YENEEA. The CDR3 protein is CASSSGTSGSLGETQYF. CDR3 DNA sequence: TGTGCCAGCAGCTCAGGGACTAGCGGGAGCTTGGGAGAGACCCAGTACTTC.

The sample holds a few counts of this clonotype. Given a much more abundant clone one base away, this may be a read error. The chain combines TRBV20-1 with TRBJ1-5, with D perhaps matching TRBD1 (5 bases). CDR3 length: 15 residues. Germline V CDR1 and CDR2: DFQATT, SNEGSKA (reference sequence). V shed 3 bases and J shed 6 bases, with 18 bases lying between them. CDR3 DNA sequence: TGCAGTGCTAGGACGAAGGAGGGGATCACTCAGCCCCAGCATTTT. Translating gives CSARTKEGITQPQHF.

The chain uses TRBV20-1 and TRBJ2-3; 8 bases are a match to TRBD2. CDR1 is DFQATT, CDR2 SNEGSKA, per germline (reference sequence). The CDR3 has 13 amino acids. V dropped 7 bases and J dropped 4; count of bases not matched to a gene: 7. The CDR3: CSVGRGVADTQYF. DNA for the CDR3: TGCAGTGTCGGGAGGGGAGTAGCAGATACGCAGTATTTT.

The rearrangement uses TRBV28 and TRBJ2-7, with D unresolved. The V end was cut by 6 bases, the J end by 7 bases, with 13 bases between. Germline assignment: CDR1 MDHEN and CDR2 SYDVKM. The CDR3 length is 12 residues. The CDR3 sequence: CASSPSGKEQYF. CDR3 in DNA: TGTGCCAGCAGCCCCTCCGGAAAAGAGCAGTACTTC.

This clonotype was recorded at least ten times. A much larger clone differs by one base, so this may be a read error. The chain joins TRBV13 to TRBJ2-5, with D unclear. The germline gives CDR1 PRHDT, CDR2 FYEKMQ (reference sequence). The ends were cut back, 2 bases at V and 0 bases at J, with 4 bases in the middle. This CDR3 region has 13 residues. CDR3 sequence reads: CASSLRNQETQYF. The CDR3 region has the DNA TGTGCCAGCAGCTTACGGAACCAAGAGACCCAGTACTTC. The full variable domain, its missing parts supplied by reference TRBV13 and TRBJ2-5, is AAGVIQSPRHLIKEKRETATLKCYPIPRHDTVYWYQQGPGQDPQFLISFYEKMQSDKGSIPDRFSAQQFSDYHSELNMSSLELGDSALYFCASSLRNQETQYFGPGTRLLVL.

This clonotype was counted at least ten times. V gene TRBV7-2 combines with J gene TRBJ2-7, with D hard to call. Between the trimmed V and J ends, which lost 1 base and 0 bases, there was a span of 4 bases. Germline V gene lookup returns CDR1 SGHTA and CDR2 FQGNSA. This CDR3 comprises 13 residues. Here the CDR3 reads CASSLEVSYEQYF. The CDR3 region has the DNA TGTGCCAGCAGCTTAGAAGTCTCCTACGAGCAGTACTTC.

This clonotype showed up many times. The chain has TRBV19 and TRBJ2-7; TRBD1 aligns across 9 bases. The CDR3 is 14 residues long. CDR1 is LNHDA and CDR2 is SQIVND in the germline V gene (reference sequence). The ends lost 2 bases at V and 3 bases at J; junction bases unmatched: 2. CDR3: CASSITGGFYEQYF. CDR3 DNA sequence: TGTGCCAGTAGTATAACAGGGGGCTTCTACGAGCAGTACTTC.

This clonotype was recorded at least ten times. J is TRBJ1-2 and V is TRBV5-1, with D tentatively TRBD1 (5 bases). Germline lookup yields CDR1 SGHRS and CDR2 YFSETQ. Deletions cut 4 bases from V and 3 bases from J, with 13 bases between. This CDR3 contains 14 residues. As DNA, the CDR3 is TGCGCCAGCAGCCCGGCCTTGGGGGACTATGGCTACACCTTC. Its translation: CASSPALGDYGYTF.

This clonotype was recorded at least ten times. J is TRBJ2-1 and V is TRBV19; either TRBD1 or TRBD2 may fit D (5 bases each). The CDR3 spans 13 residues. V dropped 7 bases and J dropped 10 bases, with 17 bases sitting between them. Germline CDR1 and CDR2: LNHDA and SQIVND (reference sequence). This CDR3 is CASKPGTSREQFF. The CDR3 DNA reads as TGTGCCAGTAAACCCGGGACCTCTAGGGAGCAGTTCTTC.

V gene TRBV30 combines with J gene TRBJ1-3, with D maybe TRBD1 (5 bases). The ends were cut back, 0 bases at V and 2 bases at J, with 14 bases in the middle. The CDR3 length is 16 residues. CDR1 and CDR2 from the germline V gene are GTSNPN and SVGIG (reference sequence). The CDR3 sequence is CAWSVDAGGTGNTIYF. Written as DNA, the CDR3 is TGTGCCTGGAGTGTCGATGCGGGGGGAACTGGAAACACCATATATTTT.

The chain couples TRBV20-1 to TRBJ2-1, with 7 positions matching TRBD2. CDR1 and CDR2 (germline): DFQATT, SNEGSKA (reference sequence). The CDR3 extends over 13 amino acids. Trimming at V came to 6 bases and at J to 7 bases, leaving 9 bases not matched to a gene. The CDR3 spells CSAQASGRNEQFF. The CDR3 DNA reads TGCAGTGCACAGGCTAGCGGAAGGAATGAGCAGTTCTTC.

Concerning this clonotype itself: One base away lies a much larger clone, so this may be a sequencing read error. The chain couples TRBV5-1 to TRBJ2-1; 9 bases map to TRBD2. CDR3 size: 14 residues. Germline CDR1 and CDR2: SGHRS and YFSETQ. In DNA, the CDR3 is TGTGCCAGCAGCCCGGGACTAGCCCACAATGAGCAGTTCTTC. It codes for CASSPGLAHNEQFF.

In the case of this clonotype: A much larger clone is a single base away; this may be a read error. The chain couples TRBV7-8 to TRBJ2-6; 9 bases fit TRBD2. Germline CDR1 reads SGHVS; CDR2 reads FQNEAQ. This CDR3 is 19 amino acids long. The CDR3 reads CASSLVLAGVGSGPNVLTF. For the CDR3, the DNA is TGTGCCAGCAGCTTAGTATTAGCGGGAGTTGGGTCTGGGCCCAACGTCCTGACTTTC.

This clonotype was picked up many times. The V gene is TRBV9, the J gene TRBJ1-2, with TRBD1 matching 7 bases. Germline CDR1 SGDLS, CDR2 YYNGEE. Trimming at V came to 4 bases and at J to 8 bases, leaving 14 bases not matched to a gene. There are 15 residues in the CDR3. The CDR3 DNA reads TGTGCCAGCAGCCTCCCTCCCGACAGGGTGGAAGGCTACACCTTC. Its protein is CASSLPPDRVEGYTF.

Ten or more counts support this clonotype. This rearrangement joins TRBV5-1 to TRBJ2-3; 11 bases align to TRBD1. This CDR3 comprises 16 residues. With V trimmed by 4 bases and J by 7 bases, 11 bases remained unmatched. Germline loops: CDR1 SGHRS, CDR2 YFSETQ. The CDR3 DNA reads TGCGCCAGCAGCCCGCGACGGGACAGGGGGGTATATACGCAGTATTTT. Translation gives CASSPRRDRGVYTQYF.

The J gene is TRBJ2-3, the V gene TRBV29-1; TRBD2 matches at 7 bases. V lost 2 bases to trimming and J lost 4 bases; unmatched junction nucleotides: 6. The CDR3 is 14 amino acids. Looked up from germline, CDR1 is SQVTM and CDR2 is ANQGSEA. The CDR3 loop reads CSVESGGGADTQYF. CDR3 sequence (DNA): TGCAGCGTTGAATCTGGGGGGGGGGCAGATACGCAGTATTTT.

V usage is TRBV19 and J usage is TRBJ2-6; no reliable D call. Germline loops: CDR1 LNHDA, CDR2 SQIVND (reference sequence). The V gene lost 6 bases and the J gene lost 0 bases, with 15 bases spanning the gap. This CDR3 has 17 residues. The CDR3, as DNA: TGTGCCAGTAGGGAAAAGGGTTCGGCCTCTGGGGCCAACGTCCTGACTTTC. Its protein product is CASREKGSASGANVLTF.

This clonotype was counted ten times or more. V gene TRBV20-1 combines with J gene TRBJ1-1; D may be TRBD1 (5 bases). V was trimmed by 5 bases and J by 0 bases, leaving 13 bases between them. The V gene's germline CDR1 is DFQATT and CDR2 SNEGSKA (reference sequence). The CDR3 extends over 14 amino acids. CDR3 nucleotide sequence: TGCAGTGCTCCCTCAACAGGCATGAACACTGAAGCTTTCTTT. Protein sequence: CSAPSTGMNTEAFF.

The sample holds many counts of this clonotype. The genes are TRBV15 and TRBJ2-7; TRBD2 matches 7 bases. The germline CDR1 and CDR2 sequences are LNHNV and YYDKDF (reference sequence). V was pared by 3 bases and J by 4 bases, with 9 bases of the junction left unmatched. This CDR3 is 15 amino acids long. CDR3 in DNA: TGTGCCACCAGCAGCCGAGGTGCGGGAGCTTACGAGCAGTACTTC. It codes for CATSSRGAGAYEQYF.

This clonotype was recorded at least ten times. The chain uses TRBV30 and TRBJ2-1; D might be TRBD2 (6 bases). The germline CDR1 and CDR2 sequences are GTSNPN and SVGIG (reference sequence). The length of the CDR3 is 13 residues. Trimming removed 1 base from V and 3 bases from J, with 7 bases in between. The CDR3 nucleotides are TGTGCCTGGAGTGACGGGAGCTACAATGAGCAGTTCTTC. Its translation is CAWSDGSYNEQFF.

The chain carries TRBV4-3 and TRBJ1-2; 7 bases align to TRBD1. V lost 8 bases, J lost 8 bases, and 14 bases stayed unmatched. Germline values: CDR1 LGHNA, CDR2 YSLEER. The CDR3 consists of 14 residues. Written as DNA, the CDR3 is TGCGCCAGCGGCCCCGTGGTGGGACAGTACGGCTACACCTTC. Translating gives CASGPVVGQYGYTF.